Listed here are 27 T cell receptor beta chains from one sample, sequenced in a study of cytomegalovirus exposure and HLA in healthy donors. Produced via immunoSEQ multiplex PCR; TCRdb's table is partial and in-frame only. The sample has some 140,000 clones; around 80% are singletons. The sample was PBMCs. These TCRs come from a man younger than 45 in good health and CMV-seropositive.

This clone was counted a few times. This rearrangement joins TRBV20-1 to TRBJ2-1; 7 bases map to TRBD1. V gave up 5 bases and J gave up 10 bases; unmatched junction bases: 5. The CDR3 has 11 amino acids. Germline V gene data show CDR1 as DFQATT and CDR2 as SNEGSKA (reference sequence). The CDR3 region has the DNA TGCAGTGCTGGGCCCAGGGGGGAGCAGTTCTTC. Translation: CSAGPRGEQFF.

The rearrangement uses TRBV19 and TRBJ1-1; TRBD1 is a possible D gene (5 bases). The CDR3 runs to 15 residues. Germline V lookup: CDR1 LNHDA, CDR2 SQIVND (reference sequence). Between the trimmed V and J ends, which lost 2 bases and 4 bases, there was a span of 14 bases. The CDR3 protein is CASSISRTPPTEAFF. The DNA for the CDR3 is TGTGCCAGTAGTATATCAAGGACACCTCCCACTGAAGCTTTCTTT.

The chain employs TRBV12-5 and TRBJ2-7, with D unresolved. This CDR3 is 12 amino acids long. Germline CDR1 reads LGHNT; CDR2 reads FRNRAP. Trimming took 8 bases from V and 0 from J, leaving 8 bases between them. CDR3 DNA sequence: TGTGCTAGTTACGACAACTCCTACGAGCAGTACTTC. Translating it yields CASYDNSYEQYF.

The gene calls are TRBV18 and TRBJ1-5, with TRBD1 as a possible D gene (5 bases). The CDR3 runs to 15 residues. Per germline, CDR1 KGHSH and CDR2 LQKENI. The V end lost 3 bases, the J end lost 1 base, and 10 bases lay between the germline ends. The CDR3 spells CASSPRAGSNQPQHF. The DNA for the CDR3 is TGTGCCAGCTCACCCAGGGCCGGGAGCAATCAGCCCCAGCATTTT. The variable domain in full, with the rest retrieved from reference TRBV18 and TRBJ1-5, is NAGVMQNPRHLVRRRGQEARLRCSPMKGHSHVYWYRQLPEEGLKFMVYLQKENIIDESGMPKERFSAEFPKEGPSILRIQQVVRGDSAAYFCASSPRAGSNQPQHFGDGTRLSIL.

This clone was counted ten times or more. This sequence joins TRBV19 and TRBJ2-7; 7 bases align to TRBD2. J was trimmed by 3 bases and V by 4 bases; bases with no gene match: 3. The germline V gene encodes CDR1 LNHDA and CDR2 SQIVND (reference sequence). The CDR3 is 13 amino acids. CDR3 in amino acids: CASSRAGDYEQYF. CDR3 nucleotides: TGTGCCAGTAGTAGGGCGGGAGACTACGAGCAGTACTTC.

This clone was found a few times. V gene TRBV4-1 combines with J gene TRBJ1-6; 10 bases are shared with TRBD1. The CDR3 sequence is 15 residues long. V shed 0 bases, J shed 9 bases, and the junction held 2 bases outside the gene matches. CDR1 and CDR2 (germline): MGHRA, YSYEKL. The DNA of the CDR3 is TGCGCCAGCAGCCAAGACAGGACAGGGGGTTCACCCCTCCACTTT. It codes for CASSQDRTGGSPLHF.

V usage is TRBV11-2 and J usage is TRBJ2-1; 9 positions match TRBD2. The CDR3 consists of 15 residues. Per the germline V gene, CDR1 is SGHAT and CDR2 is FQNNGV. The ends lost 3 bases at V and 2 bases at J; junction bases unmatched: 2. The CDR3 region is CASSLASGAYNEQFF. In DNA, the CDR3 is TGTGCCAGCAGCTTGGCTAGCGGGGCCTACAATGAGCAGTTCTTC.

This clone has only a few counts. This chain links TRBV7-6 with TRBJ1-3; D not resolved. Deletions cut 4 bases from V and 7 bases from J, with 8 bases between. CDR1 is SGHVS, CDR2 FNYEAQ, per germline. The CDR3 loop spans 12 amino acids. The CDR3 DNA reads as TGTGCCAGCAGCTCCCCGGGGAACACCATATATTTT. As protein: CASSSPGNTIYF.

The sample holds a few counts of this clone. The V and J genes are TRBV5-1 and TRBJ1-2; TRBD1 matches at 10 bases. J was trimmed by 4 bases and V by 4 bases; bases with no gene match: 4. The length of the CDR3 is 14 residues. CDR1 is SGHRS and CDR2 is YFSETQ in the germline V gene. CDR3 amino acids: CASSGRDRGYGYTF. DNA for the CDR3: TGCGCCAGCAGCGGCCGGGACAGGGGCTATGGCTACACCTTC. Complete variable domain (other parts from reference TRBV5-1 and TRBJ1-2): KAGVTQTPRYLIKTRGQQVTLSCSPISGHRSVSWYQQTPGQGLQFLFEYFSETQRNKGNFPGRFSGRQFSNSRSEMNVSTLELGDSALYLCASSGRDRGYGYTFGSGTRLTVV.

The gene calls are TRBV27 and TRBJ1-2; 10 bases line up with TRBD1. Germline CDR1 and CDR2: MNHEY and SMNVEV (reference sequence). CDR3 length: 17 amino acids. V was clipped by 6 bases and J by 0 bases; unmatched bases: 10. CDR3 sequence (DNA): TGTGCCAGCAGGAGCTGGGACAGGGGTCCCGCTAACTATGGCTACACCTTC. Translation: CASRSWDRGPANYGYTF.

J is TRBJ1-1 and V is TRBV9, with 7 nucleotides matching TRBD1. Germline V gives CDR1 SGDLS, CDR2 YYNGEE. V was pared by 0 bases and J by 8 bases, with 1 base of the junction left unmatched. There are 12 residues in the CDR3. The CDR3 region is CASSVDRGEAFF. The CDR3, as DNA: TGTGCCAGCAGCGTAGACAGGGGAGAAGCTTTCTTT.

In this sample, this clone turned up a few times. The J gene is TRBJ2-7, the V gene TRBV5-1, with D perhaps TRBD2 (6 bases). The germline V gene has CDR1 SGHRS and CDR2 YFSETQ. Trimming shortened V by 4 bases and J by 0 bases, and 11 bases separated the two germline ends. The CDR3 runs 14 residues. In DNA, the CDR3 is TGCGCCAGCAGCCCCGGGACTCCCTCCTACGAGCAGTACTTC. This translates into CASSPGTPSYEQYF.

This sequence joins TRBV7-3 and TRBJ1-1; D ambiguous. The V end lost 2 bases, the J end lost 4 bases, and 8 bases lay between the germline ends. Germline V gene data show CDR1 as SGHTA and CDR2 as FQGTGA. CDR3 size: 13 residues. The CDR3 sequence: CASSLSGVTEAFF. The DNA of the CDR3 is TGTGCCAGCAGCTTATCAGGCGTCACTGAAGCTTTCTTT.

The chain links TRBV5-6 to TRBJ1-2; the match to TRBD1 covers 9 bases. Germline CDR1 SGHDT, CDR2 YYEEEE. This CDR3 spans 16 amino acids. J lost 4 bases, V lost 0 bases, and 7 bases had no gene match. The DNA for the CDR3 is TGTGCCAGCAGCTTGGGACAGGGGGAGGATCGCTATGGCTACACCTTC. Encoded protein: CASSLGQGEDRYGYTF. The full variable domain, in which reference TRBV5-6 and TRBJ1-2 provide the parts outside the CDR3, is DAGVTQSPTHLIKTRGQQVTLRCSPKSGHDTVSWYQQALGQGPQFIFQYYEEEERQRGNFPDRFSGHQFPNYSSELNVNALLLGDSALYLCASSLGQGEDRYGYTFGSGTRLTVV.

This clone was seen once. The chain employs TRBV7-6 and TRBJ1-2, with 9 bases matching TRBD1. This CDR3 is 13 amino acids long. Per germline, CDR1 SGHVS and CDR2 FNYEAQ. The V and J ends lost 5 bases and 7 bases, in that order; junction bases with no gene match: 5. CDR3 nucleotides: TGTGCCAGCAGCCCACAGGGGGCGAGTGGCTACACCTTC. Residues: CASSPQGASGYTF.

The rearrangement links TRBV5-1 to TRBJ2-5; 14 bases line up with TRBD2. J lost 4 bases, V lost 4 bases, and 6 bases had no gene match. The CDR3 length is 16 residues. CDR1 and CDR2 from the germline V gene are SGHRS and YFSETQ. CDR3 sequence reads: CASSATSGRARETQYF. The CDR3 coding sequence is TGCGCCAGCAGCGCGACTAGCGGGAGGGCGAGAGAGACCCAGTACTTC. Combining the CDR3 with reference TRBV5-1 and TRBJ2-5 gives the whole variable domain KAGVTQTPRYLIKTRGQQVTLSCSPISGHRSVSWYQQTPGQGLQFLFEYFSETQRNKGNFPGRFSGRQFSNSRSEMNVSTLELGDSALYLCASSATSGRARETQYFGPGTRLLVL.

The V and J genes are TRBV6-5 and TRBJ1-5; 8 bases fit TRBD1. V trimming: 5 bases; J trimming: 7 bases; junction bases outside the gene matches: 7. Germline V gene data show CDR1 as MNHEY and CDR2 as SVGAGI. The CDR3 spans 14 residues. The CDR3 region has the DNA TGTGCCAGCAGTGGGACAGGTGCTAGGCAGCCCCAGCATTTT. Protein sequence: CASSGTGARQPQHF.

V and J are TRBV2 and TRBJ1-5; possibly TRBD1 for D (6 bases). The germline V and J ends were trimmed by 6 bases and 2 bases, with 14 bases remaining between them. CDR1 is SNHLY, CDR2 FYNNEI, per germline. The CDR3 consists of 15 residues. The DNA for the CDR3 is TGTGCCAGCAGAACAGGGCCAGGGGGCAATCAGCCCCAGCATTTT. Protein product: CASRTGPGGNQPQHF. The full variable domain, rest sourced from reference TRBV2 and TRBJ1-5, is EPEVTQTPSHQVTQMGQEVILRCVPISNHLYFYWYRQILGQKVEFLVSFYNNEISEKSEIFDDQFSVERPDGSNFTLKIRSTKLEDSAMYFCASRTGPGGNQPQHFGDGTRLSIL.

The rearrangement uses TRBV7-8 and TRBJ2-2; TRBD2 agrees at 8 bases. This CDR3 region has 17 residues. Germline-derived CDR1 and CDR2 are SGHVS and FQNEAQ. J was trimmed by 5 bases and V by 1 base; bases with no gene match: 9. For the CDR3, the DNA is TGTGCCAGCAGCTTAGAGATGCGGGGGGCAGCTACCGGGGAGCTGTTTTTT. It specifies CASSLEMRGAATGELFF.

The rearrangement uses TRBV9 and TRBJ1-2; perhaps TRBD1 as D (6 bases). Between the trimmed V and J ends, which lost 5 bases and 7 bases, there was a span of 15 bases. The CDR3 has 13 amino acids. Germline loops: CDR1 SGDLS, CDR2 YYNGEE. For the CDR3, the DNA is TGTGCCAGCAGTGAGGACCCAGGGGTTGGCTACACCTTC. It translates to CASSEDPGVGYTF.

The J gene is TRBJ2-5, the V gene TRBV14, with a possible D match to TRBD2 (5 bases). The V end was cut by 4 bases, the J end by 7 bases, with 10 bases between. CDR3 length equals 12 residues. In germline, CDR1 is SGHDN, CDR2 FVKESK. The CDR3: CASSRVEGTQYF. The CDR3 nucleotides read TGTGCCAGCAGCCGGGTCGAGGGGACCCAGTACTTC.

The rearrangement joins TRBV6-6 to TRBJ2-1, with TRBD2 as a possible D gene (7 bases). The CDR3 runs to 13 residues. V was trimmed by 6 bases and J by 8 bases, leaving 14 bases between them. Germline CDR1 and CDR2: MNHNY and SVGAGI (reference sequence). The CDR3 bases are TGTGCCAGCAGGGGAGGGGGTGTATATGAGCAGTTCTTC. The encoded protein is CASRGGGVYEQFF.

The J gene is TRBJ2-5, the V gene TRBV6-1, with 9 bases identical to TRBD2. CDR1 is MNHNS, CDR2 SASEGT, per germline. There are 15 residues in the CDR3. Losses at the gene ends were 6 bases for V and 0 bases for J; bases not matched to a gene: 5. In DNA form, the CDR3 reads TGTGCCAGCAGGGAGCGGGGGGCCAACCAAGAGACCCAGTACTTC. Translating it yields CASRERGANQETQYF.

This chain links TRBV15 with TRBJ2-7; 7 bases agree with TRBD2. The length of the CDR3 is 15 residues. Germline V gene lookup returns CDR1 LNHNV and CDR2 YYDKDF (reference sequence). V lost 2 bases and J lost 4; bases outside the gene matches: 8. CDR3 amino acids: CATSRSGEGEYEQYF. DNA of the CDR3: TGTGCCACCAGCAGATCCGGGGAGGGTGAGTACGAGCAGTACTTC. Complete variable domain (other parts from reference TRBV15 and TRBJ2-7): DAMVIQNPRYQVTQFGKPVTLSCSQTLNHNVMYWYQQKSSQAPKLLFHYYDKDFNNEADTPDNFQSRRPNTSFCFLDIRSPGLGDTAMYLCATSRSGEGEYEQYFGPGTRLTVT.

This clone was seen just once. V gene TRBV2 combines with J gene TRBJ2-5, with D maybe TRBD1 (6 bases). The CDR3 loop spans 13 amino acids. Trimming removed 4 bases from V and 2 bases from J, with 8 bases in between. Germline CDR1 and CDR2: SNHLY and FYNNEI. The CDR3 DNA reads TGTGCCAGCAGTGCGGGACAACAAGAGACCCAGTACTTC. Its translation: CASSAGQQETQYF. Variable domain in full (rest from reference TRBV2 and TRBJ2-5): EPEVTQTPSHQVTQMGQEVILRCVPISNHLYFYWYRQILGQKVEFLVSFYNNEISEKSEIFDDQFSVERPDGSNFTLKIRSTKLEDSAMYFCASSAGQQETQYFGPGTRLLVL.

The chain carries TRBV7-8 and TRBJ1-2; 7 bases map to TRBD1. The CDR3 is 13 residues long. Losses at the gene ends were 3 bases for V and 14 bases for J; bases not matched to a gene: 12. Per germline, CDR1 SGHVS and CDR2 FQNEAQ. The CDR3 DNA is TGTGCCAGCAGCTTCGGGACAGCCTGGAAGGGGACCTTC. It is translated as CASSFGTAWKGTF.

The chain combines TRBV5-6 with TRBJ1-6; 10 bases agree with TRBD1. Germline assignment: CDR1 SGHDT and CDR2 YYEEEE. Unmatched junction bases numbered 15, after V lost 4 bases and J lost 5 bases. This CDR3 spans 19 amino acids. DNA of the CDR3: TGTGCCAGCAGCCGACACTGGAAGACAGGGGGCGCGGATAATTCACCCCTCCACTTT. It is translated as CASSRHWKTGGADNSPLHF.